The TCR beta chain under discussion was sequenced for a study of T cell repertoires in cytomegalovirus infection. This CDR3 region has 16 residues. Trimming took 2 bases from V and 3 from J, leaving 11 bases between them. Per the germline V gene, CDR1 is SGHVS and CDR2 is FQNEAQ. MiXCR, applied by TCRdb to the reads, yields one record per CDR3 protein. The profile shows more than 650,000 distinct CDR3 sequences, 35% of them singletons. Sequencing was done on a sample of PBMCs. The chain uses TRBV7-8 and TRBJ1-6; D is ambiguous. The TCR sequence derives from a human donor in good health (CMV status not recorded). Some clones in this sample may be carry-over from other donors' samples. CDR3 sequence reads: CASSLWRPDYNSPLHF. In nucleotides, the CDR3 is TGTGCCAGCAGCTTATGGCGGCCGGACTATAATTCACCCCTCCACTTT.